This TCR beta chain derives from a study of T cells in Graves' hyperthyroidism and ophthalmopathy. RNA transcripts provided the source from which TCR beta CDR3 regions were amplified. A first-round RT-PCR of the TCR CDR3 used the HTBI primer set. Using its own MiXCR run on the multiplex PCR reads, TCRdb lists one record per CDR3 protein. Counted here are 300,000 to 500,000 distinct CDR3 sequences, over 11% occurring once; the ten biggest clones make up 28%. This clonotype was seen repeatedly, ten times or more. Its antigen is still unknown. Study results and limitations: Using 13 V-J features, a model discriminated ophthalmopathy from stable hyperthyroidism.

With duration under 3 months, ophthalmopathy was active: Clinical Activity Score at least 3, NOSPECS at least 4. CDR3 length: 14 amino acids. V lost 5 bases and J lost 4, with 14 bases in between. Germline CDR1 is SGHRS and CDR2 is YFSETQ. Sequencing was performed on blood. The rearrangement joins TRBV5-1 to TRBJ2-3; possible D gene TRBD2, 6 bases. The source of this sequence is a man in his fifties with Graves' ophthalmopathy. CDR3 DNA sequence: TGCGCCAGCAGGCCCGGGACTTCCGCAGATACGCAGTATTTT. This gives the protein CASRPGTSADTQYF.